This T cell receptor beta chain was retrieved from a study of T cell repertoires in cytomegalovirus infection. The overall study: CMV epitopes in the study were HLA-C-restricted (recently identified) and HLA-B-restricted (well studied). Both CMV infection and a matching HLA type were indicated by public TCR beta signatures. Study-level findings and limits: What dominated the ex vivo response were HLA-C-restricted CMV-specific TCR beta clonotypes.

CDR3 length equals 16 residues. Germline assignment: CDR1 SGHRS and CDR2 YFSETQ. TCRdb re-derived calls from the reads in MiXCR, one entry per CDR3 protein. Of about 920,000 distinct CDR3 sequences in the sample, approximately 31% were seen once. Comment on this clonotype: What it recognizes is unknown. The junction does not match germline at one end; this may be a read error.

The receptor was isolated from a human donor in good health (CMV status not recorded). Some clones in this sample may be carry-over from other donors' samples. The chain carries TRBV5-1 and TRBJ2-4; either TRBD1 or TRBD2 may supply D (5 bases each). The source material was cultured CD8+ T cells from PBMCs, sampled from culture after CMV antigen stimulation. The DNA for the CDR3 is TGCGCCTGCAGCTTGGATCCCAGGGAGAGCAAAAACATTCAGTACTTC. It encodes CACSLDPRESKNIQYF.